One and the same sample provided the 22 T cell receptor beta chains below, sequenced in a study of post-analysis software for immune sequencing data (dated by TCRdb to about 2015). Their antigens are not known. Libraries came from PCR. The instrument was an Illumina HiSeq 2500. To reduce PCR and sequencing biases, unique molecular identifiers were incorporated into the TCR beta cDNA libraries. TCRdb trimmed public reads at Q25 via fastp, called clones via MiXCR and kept in-frame beta chains. Each entry is one CDR3 protein sequence, shown with its most common DNA and genes. The sample table lists around 400,000 distinct CDR3 sequences, 35% to 45% of them with a count of one. The ten most abundant clones make up 7.6% of the sample. The study at large found these results: Significantly higher frequencies in patients than in controls were found for roughly 5 TRBV segments, including TRBV5-6, TRBV5-1 and TRBV20-1.

The specimen was blood. These receptors all come from a girl between 2 and 10 years old with multiple sclerosis.

The chain carries TRBV3-1 and TRBJ2-6; D ambiguous. The V end lost 1 base, the J end lost 1 base, and 5 bases lay between the germline ends. Germline V gene data show CDR1 as LGHDT and CDR2 as YNNKEL (reference sequence). The CDR3 runs to 15 residues. The CDR3 nucleotides are TGTGCCAGCAGCCAAGGGGCGTCTGGGGCCAACGTCCTGACTTTC. This gives the protein CASSQGASGANVLTF.

The chain employs TRBV7-9 and TRBJ2-5, with D possibly being TRBD1 (6 bases). The V end was cut by 6 bases, the J end by 2 bases, with 16 bases between. The CDR3 loop spans 15 amino acids. The germline CDR1 and CDR2 sequences are SEHNR and FQNEAQ (reference sequence). CDR3 DNA: TGTGCCAGCAGTCGTGGACAGTTTAAACAAGAGACCCAGTACTTC. It encodes CASSRGQFKQETQYF.

V and J are TRBV5-1 and TRBJ2-7; no definite D call. The germline V gene encodes CDR1 SGHRS and CDR2 YFSETQ. Trimming took 1 base from V and 0 from J, leaving 14 bases between them. The CDR3 sequence is 16 residues long. This CDR3 reads CASSLSYTVASYEQYF. CDR3 bases: TGCGCCAGCAGCTTGAGTTACACGGTGGCCTCCTACGAGCAGTACTTC. The variable domain in full, completed from reference TRBV5-1 and TRBJ2-7, reads KAGVTQTPRYLIKTRGQQVTLSCSPISGHRSVSWYQQTPGQGLQFLFEYFSETQRNKGNFPGRFSGRQFSNSRSEMNVSTLELGDSALYLCASSLSYTVASYEQYFGPGTRLTVT.

A few counts support this clonotype. V gene TRBV7-3 combines with J gene TRBJ1-1, with D unresolved. V lost 0 bases, J lost 0 bases, and 2 bases lay in between. Germline CDR1 SGHTA, CDR2 FQGTGA. The CDR3 sequence is 13 residues long. CDR3 coding DNA: TGTGCCAGCAGCTTAACCATGAACACTGAAGCTTTCTTT. This gives the protein CASSLTMNTEAFF.

The V and J genes are TRBV4-3 and TRBJ1-6, with 9 bases lining up with TRBD1. Per germline, CDR1 LGHNA and CDR2 YSLEER. Unmatched junction bases numbered 5, after V lost 1 base and J lost 7 bases. There are 16 residues in the CDR3. The CDR3 nucleotides read TGCGCCAGCAGCCAAGGGTCCGGGACAGGGAATTCACCCCTCCACTTT. Its translation: CASSQGSGTGNSPLHF.

The V and J genes are TRBV12-3 or TRBV12-4 and TRBJ1-1; 7 bases are a match to TRBD1. V lost 5 bases to trimming and J lost 4 bases; unmatched junction nucleotides: 10. This CDR3 is 15 amino acids long. DNA for the CDR3: TGTGCCAGCAGTCCATATACCGACAGGGTCACTGAAGCTTTCTTT. Protein product: CASSPYTDRVTEAFF.

The chain carries TRBV5-1 and TRBJ2-1; 8 bases line up with TRBD2. Germline loops: CDR1 SGHRS, CDR2 YFSETQ. V was clipped by 3 bases and J by 7 bases; unmatched bases: 6. The CDR3 is made up of 14 amino acids. For the CDR3, the DNA is TGCGCCAGCAGCTCGGGACTAGTTCCTAATGAGCAGTTCTTC. It specifies CASSSGLVPNEQFF. Based on the CDR3 plus reference TRBV5-1 and TRBJ2-1, the full variable domain is KAGVTQTPRYLIKTRGQQVTLSCSPISGHRSVSWYQQTPGQGLQFLFEYFSETQRNKGNFPGRFSGRQFSNSRSEMNVSTLELGDSALYLCASSSGLVPNEQFFGPGTRLTVL.

This clonotype has just a few counts. A much larger clone sits a single nucleotide away, making a read error possible. This chain connects TRBV4-1 to TRBJ2-7; 8 bases are a match to TRBD1. The CDR3 sequence is 15 residues long. Germline CDR1 reads MGHRA; CDR2 reads YSYEKL. CDR3 nucleotide sequence: TGCGCCAGCAGCCAGTCGGGACAGGCGACATACGAGCGGTACTTC. Protein: CASSQSGQATYERYF.

Comment on this clonotype: A much larger clone sits a single nucleotide away, making a read error possible. The chain carries TRBV29-1 and TRBJ2-7; D unclear. CDR3 size: 15 residues. Germline CDR1 SQVTM, CDR2 ANQGSEA. The ends were cut back, 1 base at V and 3 bases at J, with 16 bases in the middle. Here the CDR3 DNA reads TGCAGCGTTGAAGTAAGGACGGAGTCGGGCTACGAGCAGTACTTC. This translates into CSVEVRTESGYEQYF.

This clonotype was counted at least ten times. The V call is TRBV29-1, the J call TRBJ2-3, with D unresolved. This CDR3 is 13 amino acids long. The ends were cut back, 4 bases at V and 2 bases at J, with 10 bases in the middle. Germline V lookup: CDR1 SQVTM, CDR2 ANQGSEA. CDR3 sequence: CSVGTVLTDTQYF. The DNA for the CDR3 is TGCAGCGTTGGCACAGTACTCACAGATACGCAGTATTTT.

The chain links TRBV12-3 or TRBV12-4 to TRBJ1-2, with D perhaps TRBD1 (5 bases). Trimming took off 3 bases at V and 4 bases at J, with 12 bases between the two ends. The CDR3 has 14 residues. The CDR3 is CASSLRQKRYGYTF. The CDR3, as DNA: TGTGCCAGCAGTTTGCGACAGAAGCGCTATGGCTACACCTTC.

In its sample, this clonotype was seen a few times. J is TRBJ2-1 and V is TRBV7-2; TRBD2 agrees at 10 bases. This CDR3 region has 16 residues. Germline V gives CDR1 SGHTA, CDR2 FQGNSA. Unmatched junction bases numbered 10, after V lost 5 bases and J lost 6 bases. The chain's CDR3 is CASSPQWASGSNEQFF. Written as DNA, the CDR3 is TGTGCCAGCAGCCCACAGTGGGCTAGCGGGAGCAATGAGCAGTTCTTC.

The table lists this clonotype with a few counts. The V gene is TRBV5-1, the J gene TRBJ2-1; D may be TRBD2 (6 bases). CDR1 is SGHRS and CDR2 is YFSETQ in the germline V gene. Deletions cut 0 bases from V and 9 bases from J, with 10 bases between. The CDR3 is 13 amino acids. The CDR3 DNA reads TGCGCCAGCAGCTTGGAGGACTACCTTGAGCAGTTCTTC. Its protein product is CASSLEDYLEQFF.

The chain uses TRBV6-2 or TRBV6-3 and TRBJ2-3; TRBD1 is a possible D gene (5 bases). Germline V CDR1 and CDR2: MNHEY, SVGEGT. Trimming left V 4 bases short and J 6 bases short, with 11 bases between. The CDR3 loop spans 13 amino acids. As DNA, the CDR3 is TGTGCCAGCAGTTTGGGGCCCGGGGATACGCAGTATTTT. Residues: CASSLGPGDTQYF.

This clonotype was seen a few times. V gene TRBV29-1 combines with J gene TRBJ2-7; a weak D match, TRBD2 (7 bases). The CDR3 runs to 13 residues. Germline values: CDR1 SQVTM, CDR2 ANQGSEA. V dropped 0 bases and J dropped 6 bases, with 12 bases sitting between them. CDR3 in amino acids: CSVEEGGRFEQYF. The CDR3 region has the DNA TGCAGCGTTGAAGAGGGGGGGCGTTTCGAGCAGTACTTC.

This clonotype appeared a few times. The chain recombines TRBV7-9 with TRBJ1-2; 8 nucleotides match TRBD1. With V trimmed by 5 bases and J by 7 bases, 6 bases remained unmatched. The CDR3 extends over 13 amino acids. CDR1 and CDR2 (germline): SEHNR, FQNEAQ (reference sequence). This CDR3 reads CASSLTGDGGYTF. The CDR3, as DNA: TGTGCCAGCAGCCTGACAGGGGATGGTGGCTACACCTTC.

This clonotype appeared a few times. A junction end diverges from the germline sequence, so it may reflect a read error. This chain connects TRBV5-1 to TRBJ2-4; 8 bases fit TRBD2. There are 18 residues in the CDR3. Looked up from germline, CDR1 is SGHRS and CDR2 is YFSETQ. CDR3 coding DNA: TGCGCCAGCAGCCCTAGAAGGGGACTAGGGGCCCGTCAAAACTTTCAGTACTTC. It specifies CASSPRRGLGARQNFQYF.

The chain employs TRBV12-3 or TRBV12-4 and TRBJ1-1, with 9 bases aligning to TRBD1. The CDR3 spans 15 residues. Trimming at V came to 5 bases and at J to 3 bases, leaving 7 bases not matched to a gene. The CDR3 loop is CASSPQQGADTEAFF. CDR3 in DNA: TGTGCCAGCAGTCCACAACAGGGGGCCGACACTGAAGCTTTCTTT.

Only a few counts were recorded for this clonotype. This sequence joins TRBV11-2 and TRBJ2-1, with TRBD1 identical over 12 bases. The trim removed 5 bases at V and 7 bases at J, leaving 27 bases unmatched. Germline V CDR1 and CDR2: SGHAT, FQNNGV. This CDR3 has 22 amino acids. The CDR3 region has the DNA TGTGCCAGCAGCCGCATGGCCTGGACAACCCGGGACAGGGGGCGTTCGAGTAATGAGCAGTTCTTC. This sequence encodes CASSRMAWTTRDRGRSSNEQFF.

A few counts support this clonotype. The V gene is TRBV6-2 or TRBV6-3, the J gene TRBJ1-1; the D is unclear. The germline V gene has CDR1 MNHEY and CDR2 SVGEGT. V lost 1 base and J lost 7, with 10 bases in between. This CDR3 is built from 13 residues. In nucleotides, the CDR3 is TGTGCCAGCAGTTACTTTAACAGAGTTGAAGCTTTCTTT. Protein: CASSYFNRVEAFF.

This clonotype has more than one count but fewer than ten. The chain employs TRBV4-3 and TRBJ2-1; 10 positions match TRBD2. CDR3 length: 16 residues. The germline CDR1 and CDR2 sequences are LGHNA and YSLEER. J gave up 6 bases and V 2 bases, and 7 bases lay outside the gene matches. This chain's CDR3 is CASSQRRASGSNEQFF. The DNA for the CDR3 is TGCGCCAGCAGCCAAAGGCGGGCTAGCGGGAGCAATGAGCAGTTCTTC.

This chain links TRBV7-3 with TRBJ2-1; D may correspond to TRBD1 or TRBD2 (5 bases each). CDR1 is SGHTA, CDR2 FQGTGA, per germline. V gave up 8 bases and J gave up 4 bases, with 18 bases separating them. The CDR3 extends over 15 amino acids. This CDR3 reads CASSPGPPPYNEQFF. CDR3 sequence (DNA): TGTGCCAGCTCTCCGGGACCTCCTCCTTACAATGAGCAGTTCTTC. Full variable domain (remainder filled in from reference TRBV7-3 and TRBJ2-1): GAGVSQTPSNKVTEKGKYVELRCDPISGHTALYWYRQSLGQGPEFLIYFQGTGAADDSGLPNDRFFAVRPEGSVSTLKIQRTERGDSAVYLCASSPGPPPYNEQFFGPGTRLTVL.